The clone carrying this T cell receptor (beta chain) has ten or more counts. The antigen remains unidentified. This entry belongs to a study of T cells in Graves' hyperthyroidism and ophthalmopathy. Authors of the study amplified TCR beta CDR3 regions from RNA transcripts. During a first-round RT-PCR of the TCR CDR3, the HTBI primer set was used. TCRdb used MiXCR to reprocess the multiplex PCR reads, holding one entry per CDR3 protein. This table has hundreds of thousands of distinct CDR3 sequences, roughly 13% appearing once. V lost 7 bases, J lost 7 bases, and 20 bases lay in between. The CDR3 contains 15 residues. Germline CDR1 is SNHLY and CDR2 is FYNNEI. Study observations and caveats: Blood held most thyroid clonotypes expanded above 0.001 frequency.

Input material: blood. V and J are TRBV2 and TRBJ1-5; the D gene is possibly TRBD1 (5 bases). The TCR originated in a man over 45 with Graves' ophthalmopathy. Written as DNA, the CDR3 is TGTGCCAGCACCCGGGACCCCCTCGGAGGGCAGCCCCAGCATTTT. Amino acids: CASTRDPLGGQPQHF.